The sequence of this TCR beta chain was determined in a study of T-cell memory formation after mild COVID-19. Study outcomes and limitations: Day 37-peaking second-wave clones had unconfirmed SARS-CoV-2 specificity. The appearance of some responding clones in pre-infection memory suggested that cross-reactive memory joined.

TCRdb reanalysed the 5' RACE reads using MiXCR and keeps one entry per CDR3 protein. The sample yields a few hundred thousand distinct CDR3 sequences, 15% to 20% seen once. The CDR3 length is 15 residues. The ends were cut back, 4 bases at V and 4 bases at J, with 17 bases in the middle. Germline CDR1 reads SGHRS; CDR2 reads YFSETQ. This clonotype has ten or more counts. Its specificity is not known. This TCR was recovered from a young man who had mild COVID-19 (a few samples of this study predate the infection). Cell type and time point are not known. The chain couples TRBV5-1 to TRBJ1-2; a possible D gene is TRBD1 (6 bases). Sequenced: PBMCs or a T cell subset sorted from them (not recorded which). This chain's CDR3 is CASSPQGRSGYGYTF. In DNA, the CDR3 is TGCGCCAGCAGCCCACAGGGTCGCTCGGGCTATGGCTACACCTTC.